Listed below are T cell receptor beta chains from one sample, sequenced in a study of shared clonotypes between healthy human individuals. Repertoires were generated with immunoSEQ multiplex PCR, while TCRdb's copy carries only in-frame clones and drops some. The sample lists about 480,000 clones; almost 80% were seen once. Sequencing was performed on PBMCs. Source of these receptors: a woman between 40 and 55 years old in good health. Some clones in this sample may be carry-over from other donors' samples. The CDR3 runs from the conserved cysteine through the conserved F or W. The order of the fields is clone size, D gene, V gene, J gene, CDR3 protein, CDR3 DNA. D genes are given only for firm matches. Rows give clone size only sometimes, using once, few, many, or a class for an expanded clone.

NA	NA	TRBV6-1	TRBJ1-5	CASSRAGVGNQPQHF	TGTGCCAGCAGTAGGGCAGGGGTTGGCAATCAGCCCCAGCATTTT
few	TRBD1	TRBV5-1	TRBJ1-2	CASSPDRAYGYTF	TGCGCCAGCAGCCCGGACAGGGCCTATGGCTACACCTTC
NA	NA	TRBV7-2	TRBJ1-2	CASRQPGPNYGYTF	TGTGCCAGCAGACAACCGGGGCCTAACTATGGCTACACCTTC
NA	TRBD1	TRBV7-2	TRBJ2-7	CASSPWTGGYEQYF	TGTGCCAGCAGCCCCTGGACAGGGGGCTACGAGCAGTACTTC
NA	TRBD1	TRBV18	TRBJ2-7	CASSPPGQGAGDFEQYF	TGTGCCAGCTCACCCCCTGGACAGGGGGCGGGAGATTTCGAGCAGTACTTC
NA	TRBD1	TRBV9	TRBJ1-3	CASSPGQVSSGNTIYF	TGTGCCAGCAGCCCCGGACAGGTGAGCTCTGGAAACACCATATATTTT
NA	TRBD1	TRBV28	TRBJ1-5	CASSINRDRGNQPQHF	TGTGCCAGCAGCATAAACCGGGACAGGGGAAATCAGCCCCAGCATTTT
NA	NA	TRBV11-2	TRBJ2-5	CASSRGVQETQYF	TGTGCCAGCAGCAGGGGGGTGCAAGAGACCCAGTACTTC
NA	NA	TRBV12-2	TRBJ2-4	CASRSGHLVNIQYF	TGTGCAAGTCGCTCCGGTCACCTAGTAAACATTCAGTACTTC
once	TRBD1	TRBV5-1	TRBJ1-2	CASSPGQLANYGYTF	TGCGCCAGCAGCCCGGGACAGCTAGCTAACTATGGCTACACCTTC
NA	NA	TRBV9	TRBJ2-2	CASSVVSLNTGELFF	TGTGCCAGCAGCGTAGTCTCCCTGAACACCGGGGAGCTGTTTTTT
NA	NA	TRBV4-1	TRBJ2-3	CASSQVPPSPIDTQYF	TGCGCCAGCAGCCAAGTGCCCCCCTCCCCGATCGATACGCAGTATTTT
once	TRBD1	TRBV5-6	TRBJ1-2	CASSQLQGSYTF	TGTGCCAGCAGCCAACTACAGGGGAGCTACACCTTC
few	NA	TRBV27	TRBJ2-7	CASSPMGYEQYF	TGTGCCAGCAGTCCTATGGGTTACGAGCAGTACTTC
NA	TRBD2	TRBV9	TRBJ2-2	CASSQLADTGELFF	TGTGCCAGCAGCCAACTAGCGGACACCGGGGAGCTGTTTTTT
NA	TRBD2	TRBV27	TRBJ2-3	CASRRPGGRTDTQYF	TGTGCCAGCAGACGTCCGGGGGGGCGCACAGATACGCAGTATTTT
NA	TRBD1	TRBV18	TRBJ2-5	CASSRSTGGFGETQYF	TGTGCCAGCTCACGCTCTACAGGGGGCTTTGGGGAGACCCAGTACTTC
NA	NA	TRBV11-2	TRBJ2-1	CASSLDYSNNEQFF	TGTGCCAGCAGCTTAGATTACAGCAACAATGAGCAGTTCTTC
few	NA	TRBV19	TRBJ2-7	CASSMSRYEQYF	TGTGCCAGTAGTATGTCCCGGTACGAGCAGTACTTC
NA	TRBD2	TRBV6-1	TRBJ2-1	CASSEVVAGVREQFF	TGTGCCAGCAGTGAAGTGGTAGCGGGAGTTAGGGAGCAGTTCTTC
once	NA	TRBV7-2	TRBJ2-1	CASSLDVGSSYNEQFF	TGTGCCAGCAGCTTAGACGTAGGCAGCTCCTACAATGAGCAGTTCTTC
NA	NA	TRBV4-2	TRBJ2-3	CARSQTRQVASFSTDTQYF	TGTGCCAGAAGCCAAACCCGCCAGGTGGCGAGCTTTAGCACAGATACGCAGTATTTT
NA	NA	TRBV13	TRBJ2-1	CASSGTSSRYNEQFF	TGTGCCAGCAGCGGAACTAGTAGTCGGTACAATGAGCAGTTCTTC
once	NA	TRBV18	TRBJ1-4	CASSPTQQGLNEKLFF	TGTGCCAGCTCGCCGACGCAACAGGGCCTAAATGAAAAACTGTTTTTT
NA	TRBD1	TRBV29-1	TRBJ2-3	CSVEPGQGASTDTQYF	TGCAGCGTTGAACCGGGACAGGGGGCAAGTACAGATACGCAGTATTTT
NA	NA	TRBV2	TRBJ2-7	CASSPQDEQYF	TGTGCCAGCAGTCCGCAGGACGAGCAGTACTTC
NA	NA	TRBV6-5	TRBJ2-1	CASSYSRLDNEQFF	TGTGCCAGCAGTTACTCTCGACTGGACAATGAGCAGTTCTTC
NA	TRBD1	TRBV6-1	TRBJ2-7	CASRGGQGYSYEQYF	TGTGCCAGCAGGGGGGGACAGGGATACTCCTACGAGCAGTACTTC
NA	TRBD2	TRBV9	TRBJ2-1	CASGLAGYNEQFF	TGTGCCAGCGGACTAGCGGGGTACAATGAGCAGTTCTTC